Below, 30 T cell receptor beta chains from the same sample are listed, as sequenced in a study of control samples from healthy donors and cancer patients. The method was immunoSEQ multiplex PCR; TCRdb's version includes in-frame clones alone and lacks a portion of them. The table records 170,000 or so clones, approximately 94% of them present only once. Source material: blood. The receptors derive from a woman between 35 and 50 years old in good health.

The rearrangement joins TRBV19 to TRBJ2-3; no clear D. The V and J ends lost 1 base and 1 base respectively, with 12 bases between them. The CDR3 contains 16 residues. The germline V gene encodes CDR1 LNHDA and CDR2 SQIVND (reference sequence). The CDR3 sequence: CASSIAASTGTDTQYF. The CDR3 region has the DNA TGTGCCAGTAGTATAGCGGCCTCCACCGGCACAGATACGCAGTATTTT.

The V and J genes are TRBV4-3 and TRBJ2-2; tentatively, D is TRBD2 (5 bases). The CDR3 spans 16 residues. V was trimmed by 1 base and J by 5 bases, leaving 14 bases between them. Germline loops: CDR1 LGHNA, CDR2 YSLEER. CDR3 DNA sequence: TGCGCCAGCAGCCAAGGGTTCGTTCCGGGGACCGGGGAGCTGTTTTTT. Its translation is CASSQGFVPGTGELFF.

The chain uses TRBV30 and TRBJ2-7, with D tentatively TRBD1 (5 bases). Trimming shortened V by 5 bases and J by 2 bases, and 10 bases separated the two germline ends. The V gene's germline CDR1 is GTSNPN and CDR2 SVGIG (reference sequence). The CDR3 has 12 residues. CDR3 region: CAWGAAAYEQYF. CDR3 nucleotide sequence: TGTGCCTGGGGGGCAGCAGCCTACGAGCAGTACTTC.

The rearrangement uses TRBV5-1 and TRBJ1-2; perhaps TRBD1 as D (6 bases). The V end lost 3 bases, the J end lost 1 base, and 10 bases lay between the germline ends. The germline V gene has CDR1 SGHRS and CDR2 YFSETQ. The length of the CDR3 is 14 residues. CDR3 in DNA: TGCGCCAGCAGCTCCCGGGACATTAACTATGGCTACACCTTC. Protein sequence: CASSSRDINYGYTF.

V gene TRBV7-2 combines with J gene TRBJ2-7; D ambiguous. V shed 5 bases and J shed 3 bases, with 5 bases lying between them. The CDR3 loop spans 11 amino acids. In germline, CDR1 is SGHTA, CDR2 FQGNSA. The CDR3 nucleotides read TGTGCCAGCAGCCGGAACTACGAGCAGTACTTC. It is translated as CASSRNYEQYF. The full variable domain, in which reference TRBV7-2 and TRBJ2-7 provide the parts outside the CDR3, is GAGVSQSPSNKVTEKGKDVELRCDPISGHTALYWYRQSLGQGLEFLIYFQGNSAPDKSGLPSDRFSAERTGGSVSTLTIQRTQQEDSAVYLCASSRNYEQYFGPGTRLTVT.

CDR3: CASFLGGAVYGYTF. Here the CDR3 DNA reads TGTGCCAGCTTCCTCGGGGGGGCGGTCTATGGCTACACCTTC. The V call is TRBV2, the J call TRBJ1-2, with TRBD1 as a possible D gene (6 bases). V was clipped by 8 bases and J by 4 bases, with 17 bases between them. This CDR3 region has 14 residues. Per germline, CDR1 SNHLY and CDR2 FYNNEI.

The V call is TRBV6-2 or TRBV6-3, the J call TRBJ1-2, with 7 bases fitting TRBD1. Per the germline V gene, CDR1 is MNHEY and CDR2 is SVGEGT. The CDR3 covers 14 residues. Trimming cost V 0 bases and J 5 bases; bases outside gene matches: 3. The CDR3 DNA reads TGTGCCAGCAGTTACTCCGGGACAGCATATGGCTACACCTTC. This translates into CASSYSGTAYGYTF.

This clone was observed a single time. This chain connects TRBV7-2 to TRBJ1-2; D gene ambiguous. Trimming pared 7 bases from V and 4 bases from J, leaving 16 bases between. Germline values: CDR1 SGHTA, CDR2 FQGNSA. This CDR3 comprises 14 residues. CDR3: CASNVPGVGYGYTF. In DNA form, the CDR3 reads TGTGCCAGCAACGTCCCCGGGGTTGGCTATGGCTACACCTTC.

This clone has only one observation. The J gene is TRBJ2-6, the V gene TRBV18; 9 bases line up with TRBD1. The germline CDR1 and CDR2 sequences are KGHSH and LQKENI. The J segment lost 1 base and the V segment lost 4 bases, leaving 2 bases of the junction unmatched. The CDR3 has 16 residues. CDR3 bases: TGTGCCAGCTCACTGGACAGGGGTTCTGGGGCCAACGTCCTGACTTTC. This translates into CASSLDRGSGANVLTF.

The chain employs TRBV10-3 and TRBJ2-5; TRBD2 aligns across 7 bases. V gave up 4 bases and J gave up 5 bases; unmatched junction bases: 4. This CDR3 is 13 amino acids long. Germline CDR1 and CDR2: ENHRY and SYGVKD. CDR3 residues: CAISGREGETQYF. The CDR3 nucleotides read TGTGCCATCAGTGGGAGGGAGGGGGAGACCCAGTACTTC.

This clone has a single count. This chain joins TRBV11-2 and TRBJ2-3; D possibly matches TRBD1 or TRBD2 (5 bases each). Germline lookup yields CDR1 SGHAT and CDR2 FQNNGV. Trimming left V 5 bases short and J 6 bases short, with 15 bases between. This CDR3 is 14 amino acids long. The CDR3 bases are TGTGCCAGCAGCCCGGGGACGGTGAGGGATACGCAGTATTTT. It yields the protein CASSPGTVRDTQYF. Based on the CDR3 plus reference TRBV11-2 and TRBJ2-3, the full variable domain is EAGVAQSPRYKIIEKRQSVAFWCNPISGHATLYWYQQILGQGPKLLIQFQNNGVVDDSQLPKDRFSAERLKGVDSTLKIQPAKLEDSAVYLCASSPGTVRDTQYFGPGTRLTVL.

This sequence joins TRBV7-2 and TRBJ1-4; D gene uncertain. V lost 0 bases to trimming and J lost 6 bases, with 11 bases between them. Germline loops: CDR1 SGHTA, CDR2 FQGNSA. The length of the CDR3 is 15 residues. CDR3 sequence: CASSLAQTSHEKLFF. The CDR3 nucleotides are TGTGCCAGCAGCTTAGCACAGACAAGTCATGAAAAACTGTTTTTT.

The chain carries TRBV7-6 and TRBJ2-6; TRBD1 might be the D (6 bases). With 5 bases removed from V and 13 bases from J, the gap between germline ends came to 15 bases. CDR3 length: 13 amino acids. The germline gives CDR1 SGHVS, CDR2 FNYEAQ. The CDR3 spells CASSTNTGQVLTF. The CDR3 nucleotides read TGTGCCAGCAGCACAAATACAGGGCAGGTCCTGACTTTC.

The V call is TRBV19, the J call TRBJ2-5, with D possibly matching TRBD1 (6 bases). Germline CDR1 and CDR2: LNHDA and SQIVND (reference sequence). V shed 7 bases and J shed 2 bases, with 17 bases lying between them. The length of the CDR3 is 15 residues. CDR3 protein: CASTLTTGPQETQYF. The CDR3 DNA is TGTGCCAGTACCTTAACCACAGGGCCACAAGAGACCCAGTACTTC. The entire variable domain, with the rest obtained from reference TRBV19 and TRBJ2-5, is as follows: DGGITQSPKYLFRKEGQNVTLSCEQNLNHDAMYWYRQDPGQGLRLIYYSQIVNDFQKGDIAEGYSVSREKKESFPLTVTSAQKNPTAFYLCASTLTTGPQETQYFGPGTRLLVL.

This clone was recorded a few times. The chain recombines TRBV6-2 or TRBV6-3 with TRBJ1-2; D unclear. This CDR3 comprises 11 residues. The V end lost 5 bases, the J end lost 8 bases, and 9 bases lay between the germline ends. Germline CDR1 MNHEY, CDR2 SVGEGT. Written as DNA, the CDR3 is TGTGCCAGCAGTGATGACTGGGGCTACACCTTC. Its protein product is CASSDDWGYTF.

CDR3 nucleotides: TGTGCCTCGAATACAGGGCTTCCCTCCTACGAGCAGTACTTC. Translation: CASNTGLPSYEQYF. The rearrangement uses TRBV10-3 and TRBJ2-7; D might be TRBD1 (6 bases). The V end was cut by 11 bases, the J end by 0 bases, with 17 bases between. The germline V gene has CDR1 ENHRY and CDR2 SYGVKD. CDR3 size: 14 residues.

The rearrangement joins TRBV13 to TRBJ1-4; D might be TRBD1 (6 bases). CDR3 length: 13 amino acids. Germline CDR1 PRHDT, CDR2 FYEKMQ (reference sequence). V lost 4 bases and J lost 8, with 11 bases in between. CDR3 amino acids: CASSSRTGEKLFF. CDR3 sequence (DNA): TGTGCCAGCAGCTCCCGAACAGGGGAAAAACTGTTTTTT.

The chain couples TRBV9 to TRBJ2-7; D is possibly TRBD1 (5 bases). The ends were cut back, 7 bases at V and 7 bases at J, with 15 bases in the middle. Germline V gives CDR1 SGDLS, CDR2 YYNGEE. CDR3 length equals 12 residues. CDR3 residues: CASGASTLEQYF. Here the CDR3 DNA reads TGTGCCAGCGGGGCTTCTACGTTAGAGCAGTACTTC.

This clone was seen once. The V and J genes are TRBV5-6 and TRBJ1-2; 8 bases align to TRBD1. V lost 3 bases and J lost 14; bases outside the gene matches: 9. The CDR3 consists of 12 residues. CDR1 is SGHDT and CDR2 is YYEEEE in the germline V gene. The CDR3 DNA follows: TGTGCCAGCAGCTGGCCCGGACAGGGCCAAACCTTC. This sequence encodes CASSWPGQGQTF.

DNA for the CDR3: TGTGCAGTTGCGGCTAATGAAAAACTGTTTTTT. Amino acid sequence: CAVAANEKLFF. The chain links TRBV6-5 to TRBJ1-4; D remains unclear. This CDR3 is 11 amino acids long. Per germline, CDR1 MNHEY and CDR2 SVGAGI.

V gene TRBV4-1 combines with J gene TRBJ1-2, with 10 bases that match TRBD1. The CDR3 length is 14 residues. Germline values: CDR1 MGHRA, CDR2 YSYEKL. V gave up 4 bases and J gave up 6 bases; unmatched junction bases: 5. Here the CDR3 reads CASSLPTGGNGYTF. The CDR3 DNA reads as TGCGCCAGCAGCCTTCCGACAGGGGGCAATGGCTACACCTTC.

Here the CDR3 DNA reads TGTGCCAGCAGTGACGGGACAGCCGCCCCTACGCAGTATTTT. Protein product: CASSDGTAAPTQYF. The chain recombines TRBV2 with TRBJ2-3; TRBD1 matches 7 bases. Germline-derived CDR1 and CDR2 are SNHLY and FYNNEI. This CDR3 comprises 14 residues. The trim removed 3 bases at V and 8 bases at J, leaving 8 bases unmatched.

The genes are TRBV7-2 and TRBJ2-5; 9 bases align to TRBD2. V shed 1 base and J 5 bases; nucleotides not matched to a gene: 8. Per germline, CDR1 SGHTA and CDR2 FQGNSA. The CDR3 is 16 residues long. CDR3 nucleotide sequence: TGTGCCAGCAGCTTAGTCATGGGACTAGCCGCCGAGACCCAGTACTTC. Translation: CASSLVMGLAAETQYF.

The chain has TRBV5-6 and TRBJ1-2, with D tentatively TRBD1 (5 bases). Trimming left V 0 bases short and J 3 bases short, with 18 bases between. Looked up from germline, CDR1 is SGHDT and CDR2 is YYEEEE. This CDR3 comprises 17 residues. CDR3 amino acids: CASSLALGQGKDYGYTF. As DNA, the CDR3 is TGTGCCAGCAGCTTGGCCCTAGGGCAGGGAAAAGACTATGGCTACACCTTC.

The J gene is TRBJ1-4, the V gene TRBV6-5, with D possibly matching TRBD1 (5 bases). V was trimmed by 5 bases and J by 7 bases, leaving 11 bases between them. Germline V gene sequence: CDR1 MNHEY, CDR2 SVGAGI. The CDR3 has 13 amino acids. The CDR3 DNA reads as TGTGCCAGCAGTCCGGGACTCGGTGAAAAACTGTTTTTT. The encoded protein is CASSPGLGEKLFF.

Here the CDR3 DNA reads TGCGCCAGCAGCAAGGACAGGGGCGAGCAGTACTTC. Amino acid sequence: CASSKDRGEQYF. The rearrangement uses TRBV5-1 and TRBJ2-7; 9 nucleotides line up with TRBD1. Germline CDR1 SGHRS, CDR2 YFSETQ. The CDR3 is made up of 12 amino acids. The V gene end was trimmed by 4 bases and the J gene end by 6 bases; junction bases not matched to a gene: 2.

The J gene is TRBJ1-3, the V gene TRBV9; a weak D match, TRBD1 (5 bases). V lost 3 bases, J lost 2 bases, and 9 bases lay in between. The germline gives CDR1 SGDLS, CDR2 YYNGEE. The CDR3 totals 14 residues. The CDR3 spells CASSGRDAGNTIYF. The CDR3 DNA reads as TGTGCCAGCAGCGGCCGGGACGCTGGAAACACCATATATTTT.

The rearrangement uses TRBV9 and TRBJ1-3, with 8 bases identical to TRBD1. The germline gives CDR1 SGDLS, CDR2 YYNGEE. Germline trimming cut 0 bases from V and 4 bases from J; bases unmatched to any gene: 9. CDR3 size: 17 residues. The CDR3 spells CASSVAPQPGGGNTIYF. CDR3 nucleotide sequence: TGTGCCAGCAGCGTAGCACCCCAACCAGGGGGCGGAAACACCATATATTTT.

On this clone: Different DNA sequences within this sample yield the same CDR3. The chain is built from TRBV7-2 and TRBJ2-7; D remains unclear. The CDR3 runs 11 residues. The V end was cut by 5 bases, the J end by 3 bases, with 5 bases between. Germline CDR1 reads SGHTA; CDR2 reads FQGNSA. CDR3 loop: CASSPRYEQYF. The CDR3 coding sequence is TGTGCCAGCAGCCCTCGCTACGAGCAGTACTTC. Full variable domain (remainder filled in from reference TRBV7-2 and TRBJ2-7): GAGVSQSPSNKVTEKGKDVELRCDPISGHTALYWYRQSLGQGLEFLIYFQGNSAPDKSGLPSDRFSAERTGGSVSTLTIQRTQQEDSAVYLCASSPRYEQYFGPGTRLTVT.

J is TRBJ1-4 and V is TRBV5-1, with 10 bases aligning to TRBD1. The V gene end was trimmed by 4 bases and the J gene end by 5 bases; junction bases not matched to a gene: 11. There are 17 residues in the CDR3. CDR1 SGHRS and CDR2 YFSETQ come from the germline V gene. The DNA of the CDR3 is TGCGCCAGCAGCGAAGCCCCCGGGACAGGGGACAATGAAAAACTGTTTTTT. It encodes CASSEAPGTGDNEKLFF.